This T cell receptor beta chain was sequenced in a study of T cell responses to AZD1222 COVID-19 vaccine. Sequencing was performed with immunoSEQ multiplex PCR; in TCRdb, only in-frame clones are kept and a portion is missing. The sample carries under 150,000 clones, around 94% recorded once. Whole-study findings and limits: Seropositive at baseline were only a handful of AZD1222 recipients. Reportedly, close to half of spike-specific TCRs are directed against unmutated variant regions. Donors skewed white British and female; clonal diversity was possibly underestimated.

The length of the CDR3 is 13 residues. V gave up 1 base and J gave up 9 bases, with 10 bases separating them. CDR1 and CDR2 (germline): SEHNR, FQNEAQ (reference sequence). Doses given second, at about 4 or about 12 weeks, were pooled. About this clone itself: Antigen specificity is unknown.

The J gene is TRBJ1-5, the V gene TRBV7-9; D is unresolved. The sequence derives from an adult who received the AZD1222 COVID-19 vaccine. Sequenced here: peripheral blood, sampled 28 days after the second AZD1222 dose. As DNA, the CDR3 is TGTGCCAGCAGCTTAGGTCTAGGGTGGCCCCAGCATTTT. This translates into CASSLGLGWPQHF.